These 10 T cell receptor beta chains were all obtained from the same sample, sequenced in a study of blood T cell repertoires in COVID-19. Method: immunoSEQ multiplex PCR; TCRdb's copy keeps in-frame clones and lacks some. This repertoire shows approximately 170,000 clones, around 82% found once; its top ten account for approximately 11%. Sequencing was carried out using peripheral blood. The receptors derive from a man between 60 and 70 years old with active or convalescent COVID-19.

The V gene is TRBV18, the J gene TRBJ2-2, with D possibly matching TRBD1 (5 bases). CDR1 is KGHSH and CDR2 is LQKENI in the germline V gene. V gave up 1 base and J gave up 0 bases, with 6 bases separating them. This CDR3 spans 15 amino acids. For the CDR3, the DNA is TGTGCCAGCTCACCACAGGGGTCGAACACCGGGGAGCTGTTTTTT. Its protein is CASSPQGSNTGELFF.

The V call is TRBV4-1, the J call TRBJ2-3, with unresolved D. This CDR3 has 11 amino acids. Trimming stripped 4 bases from V and 10 bases from J, with 9 bases between. Germline lookup yields CDR1 MGHRA and CDR2 YSYEKL. The CDR3: CASSPGDAQYF. Written as DNA, the CDR3 is TGCGCCAGCAGCCCAGGCGACGCGCAGTATTTT.

This chain joins TRBV19 and TRBJ1-5, with D possibly TRBD1 on 6 matching bases. This CDR3 spans 13 amino acids. The V and J ends lost 4 bases and 14 bases respectively, with 18 bases between them. From germline, CDR1 is LNHDA and CDR2 SQIVND (reference sequence). The CDR3 sequence is CASSNRVYPPKHF. CDR3 sequence (DNA): TGTGCCAGTAGTAACAGGGTCTATCCCCCTAAGCATTTT.

The rearrangement uses TRBV5-1 and TRBJ2-7; 11 nucleotides align to TRBD2. CDR3 length equals 14 residues. V was pared by 3 bases and J by 4 bases, with 3 bases of the junction left unmatched. Germline V gene sequence: CDR1 SGHRS, CDR2 YFSETQ. DNA of the CDR3: TGCGCCAGCAGCTCCGGGACTAGCGGATACGAGCAGTACTTC. Translation gives CASSSGTSGYEQYF. The full variable domain, with the rest looked up from reference TRBV5-1 and TRBJ2-7, is KAGVTQTPRYLIKTRGQQVTLSCSPISGHRSVSWYQQTPGQGLQFLFEYFSETQRNKGNFPGRFSGRQFSNSRSEMNVSTLELGDSALYLCASSSGTSGYEQYFGPGTRLTVT.

This clone was seen a single time. The CDR3 coding sequence is TGTGCCAGCAGCGTAGCAGGGGAGGGGGTTTCTGGAAACACCATATATTTT. Its protein product is CASSVAGEGVSGNTIYF. This chain joins TRBV9 and TRBJ1-3; D is perhaps TRBD1 (6 bases). V was shortened by 0 bases and J by 1 base, with 14 bases between the two germline ends. CDR1 is SGDLS, CDR2 YYNGEE, per germline. The CDR3 runs to 17 residues. The whole variable domain, remainder taken from reference TRBV9 and TRBJ1-3, is DSGVTQTPKHLITATGQRVTLRCSPRSGDLSVYWYQQSLDQGLQFLIQYYNGEERAKGNILERFSAQQFPDLHSELNLSSLELGDSALYFCASSVAGEGVSGNTIYFGEGSWLTVV.

The J gene is TRBJ1-1, the V gene TRBV11-2; D perhaps matches TRBD1 (5 bases). Trimming stripped 3 bases from V and 1 base from J, with 15 bases between. CDR3 length: 16 amino acids. From germline, CDR1 is SGHAT and CDR2 FQNNGV. The CDR3 is CASSFLSGDSNTEAFF. In DNA, the CDR3 is TGTGCCAGCAGCTTTTTAAGTGGGGACTCGAACACTGAAGCTTTCTTT.

The V call is TRBV7-3, the J call TRBJ2-1; 7 bases align to TRBD2. This CDR3 region has 17 residues. J gave up 2 bases and V 5 bases, and 12 bases lay outside the gene matches. Germline-derived CDR1 and CDR2 are SGHTA and FQGTGA. CDR3 protein: CASSLHPPGGPYNEQFF. For the CDR3, the DNA is TGTGCCAGCAGCCTCCACCCCCCGGGGGGTCCCTACAATGAGCAGTTCTTC.

The chain joins TRBV7-2 to TRBJ2-7; 11 bases line up with TRBD2. The CDR3 loop spans 15 amino acids. V trimming: 5 bases; J trimming: 3 bases; junction bases outside the gene matches: 6. CDR1 is SGHTA, CDR2 FQGNSA, per germline. The CDR3 loop reads CASSPGGTSGYEQYF. DNA of the CDR3: TGTGCCAGCAGCCCCGGGGGGACTAGCGGCTACGAGCAGTACTTC.

The chain has TRBV3-1 (or the pseudogene TRBV3-2) and TRBJ2-4; TRBD1 is a possible D gene (6 bases). The CDR3 contains 14 residues. V lost 2 bases to trimming and J lost 1 base, with 6 bases between them. Germline CDR1 LGHDT, CDR2 YNNKEL (reference sequence). For the CDR3, the DNA is TGTGCCAGCAGCCAACAGGGGGCCAAAAACATTCAGTACTTC. Translating gives CASSQQGAKNIQYF.

The chain employs TRBV7-9 and TRBJ2-5; tentatively, D is TRBD2 (5 bases). Germline CDR1 is SEHNR and CDR2 is FQNEAQ (reference sequence). With 1 base removed from V and 5 bases from J, the gap between germline ends came to 11 bases. There are 14 residues in the CDR3. The CDR3 nucleotides read TGTGCCAGCAGCTTAGTGTCTAGCCGGGAGACCCAGTACTTC. It codes for CASSLVSSRETQYF.